The present T cell receptor (beta chain) was sequenced within a study of post-analysis software for immune sequencing data. Worth noting for this clonotype: The antigen is unknown.

J lost 5 bases, V lost 1 base, and 8 bases had no gene match. CDR1 SNHLY and CDR2 FYNNEI come from the germline V gene. The CDR3 has 17 residues. Unique-molecular-identifier-tagged TCR beta cDNA libraries were used. In TCRdb, the PCR reads were re-called with MiXCR into one record per CDR3 protein. The sample contains 600,000 to 700,000 distinct CDR3 sequences, 59% of which appear only once. Study results and caveats: Higher frequency in patients than in controls was seen for roughly 5 TRBV segments, with TRBV5-6, TRBV5-1 and TRBV20-1 among them. Multiple sclerosis was associated with a significant reduction in normalized Chao1 diversity relative to controls.

V is TRBV2 and J is TRBJ2-2, with TRBD1 matching 9 bases. The source of this sequence is a girl under 10 years old with multiple sclerosis. Sequenced: blood. In DNA form, the CDR3 reads TGTGCCAGCAGTGAAGGTCTGGGACAGGGATGGACCGGGGAGCTGTTTTTT. As protein: CASSEGLGQGWTGELFF.